These 8 T cell receptor beta chains share one sample of origin, sequenced in a study of shared clonotypes between healthy human individuals. Clones were sequenced by immunoSEQ multiplex PCR, and TCRdb holds only the in-frame ones, with some missing. The sample yields about 2 million clones, 85% to 95% seen once. The naive CD8 population came from CD45RO-negative cells selected for CCR7, without terminally differentiated effector memory CD45RA+ cells. Source material: naive CD8+ T cells sorted from blood. The source of these receptors is a man aged 18 to 29 in good health.

The chain joins TRBV28 to TRBJ2-7; 8 bases fit TRBD1. This CDR3 is built from 16 residues. Germline V gene lookup returns CDR1 MDHEN and CDR2 SYDVKM. Trimming cost V 4 bases and J 6 bases; bases outside gene matches: 14. CDR3 sequence (DNA): TGTGCCAGCAGTTCACCTCTCACAGGGGGGACGGCCGAGCAGTACTTC. Its translation is CASSSPLTGGTAEQYF.

This chain links TRBV9 with TRBJ2-2, with 10 bases identical to TRBD2. Per germline, CDR1 SGDLS and CDR2 YYNGEE. V was pared by 0 bases and J by 1 base, with 9 bases of the junction left unmatched. The CDR3 consists of 19 residues. CDR3 coding DNA: TGTGCCAGCAGCGTAGTCACTAGCGGGGACATCCTGAACACCGGGGAGCTGTTTTTT. It specifies CASSVVTSGDILNTGELFF.

The V gene is TRBV11-2, the J gene TRBJ1-1; the D is unclear. V dropped 7 bases and J dropped 1 base, with 10 bases sitting between them. CDR1 SGHAT and CDR2 FQNNGV come from the germline V gene. CDR3 length equals 13 residues. The CDR3 protein is CASTLTQNTEAFF. DNA for the CDR3: TGTGCCAGCACCCTGACTCAGAACACTGAAGCTTTCTTT.

This clone was observed once. J is TRBJ1-6 and V is TRBV2; D ambiguous. The CDR3 spans 16 residues. The V and J ends lost 4 bases and 7 bases respectively, with 17 bases between them. Germline assignment: CDR1 SNHLY and CDR2 FYNNEI. In nucleotides, the CDR3 is TGTGCCAGCAGTGTGGTTGAGCTGGGGATGAATTCACCCCTCCACTTT. Translation gives CASSVVELGMNSPLHF.

The chain has TRBV5-1 and TRBJ2-2; D is unresolved. V was pared by 3 bases and J by 7 bases, with 7 bases between. The CDR3 covers 12 residues. CDR1 SGHRS and CDR2 YFSETQ come from the germline V gene. CDR3 sequence: CASSSDIGELFF. Written as DNA, the CDR3 is TGCGCCAGCAGCTCCGACATCGGGGAGCTGTTTTTT.

This sequence joins TRBV9 and TRBJ1-1; D ambiguous. Germline CDR1 and CDR2: SGDLS and YYNGEE. The CDR3 runs 16 residues. Trimming took off 0 bases at V and 5 bases at J, with 17 bases between the two ends. This CDR3 is CASSVGTAGVRTEAFF. The CDR3 DNA reads TGTGCCAGCAGCGTAGGGACGGCCGGCGTGAGGACTGAAGCTTTCTTT. Full variable domain (rest looked up from reference TRBV9 and TRBJ1-1): DSGVTQTPKHLITATGQRVTLRCSPRSGDLSVYWYQQSLDQGLQFLIQYYNGEERAKGNILERFSAQQFPDLHSELNLSSLELGDSALYFCASSVGTAGVRTEAFFGQGTRLTVV.

The chain links TRBV5-6 to TRBJ2-7, with D possibly being TRBD1 (5 bases). CDR1 and CDR2 from the germline V gene are SGHDT and YYEEEE. Trimming took off 7 bases at V and 0 bases at J, with 11 bases between the two ends. CDR3 length equals 13 residues. This chain's CDR3 is CASSEGVSYEQYF. CDR3 nucleotide sequence: TGTGCCAGCTCTGAAGGGGTCTCCTACGAGCAGTACTTC. Variable domain in full (rest from reference TRBV5-6 and TRBJ2-7): DAGVTQSPTHLIKTRGQQVTLRCSPKSGHDTVSWYQQALGQGPQFIFQYYEEEERQRGNFPDRFSGHQFPNYSSELNVNALLLGDSALYLCASSEGVSYEQYFGPGTRLTVT.

The chain uses TRBV4-1 and TRBJ1-1; tentative D call: TRBD1 (5 bases). The CDR3 consists of 14 residues. The germline V and J ends were trimmed by 0 bases and 7 bases, with 12 bases remaining between them. Germline V gene lookup returns CDR1 MGHRA and CDR2 YSYEKL. The CDR3 bases are TGCGCCAGCAGCCAAGATCTAGGGGTGGTTGAAGCTTTCTTT. It codes for CASSQDLGVVEAFF.